This T cell receptor beta chain was found in a study of breast tumors, draining lymph nodes, adjacent tissues. General observations from the study: Data fit most tumor T cells coming from lymph node, expanding in tumor. The lymph node origin of tumor T cells was framed as consistent with a hypothesis, not demonstrated. Compared with lymph nodes, tumors were less diverse; compared with nontumor tissue, more. Tumor and nontumor repertoires were significantly more similar in luminal-like than in basal-like breast cancer.

Each CDR3 protein is one row after TCRdb ran MiXCR on the multiplex PCR reads. The sample carries some 140,000 distinct CDR3 sequences, approximately 20% recorded once. Breast cancer patients provided tissue from their axillary draining lymph nodes. In its sample, this clonotype was seen many times. What it recognizes is unknown. The CDR3 runs to 15 residues. Germline CDR1 and CDR2: MDHEN and SYDVKM. The V gene lost 3 bases and the J gene lost 7 bases, with 13 bases spanning the gap. The sample consisted of axillary lymph node tissue. This TCR derives from a female donor with breast cancer. Some clones in this sample may be carry-over from other donors' samples. The chain carries TRBV28 and TRBJ1-6, with D possibly matching TRBD1 (5 bases). The DNA of the CDR3 is TGTGCCAGCAGTTTCGCGCCAGGGCGGAATTCACCCCTCCACTTT. Its protein is CASSFAPGRNSPLHF.